This entry lists 14 T cell receptor beta chains sequenced from one sample in a study of CD8+ T cells in alopecia areata. The treatment denotes: oral pan-JAK inhibitor, 5-10 mg twice daily. Extraction of RNA preceded its reverse transcription into cDNA, which served as the sequencing template. The assay was immunoSEQ multiplex PCR, and TCRdb's table has in-frame clones only and misses some. This table holds some 170,000 clones, 50% to 75% found once. The sequencing here drew on CD4+ T cells sorted from blood, taken at approximately week 60, from a patient treated with tofacitinib. These receptors came from a human donor with alopecia areata.

This chain uses TRBV7-9 with TRBJ2-5, with 8 bases lining up with TRBD2. V gave up 1 base and J gave up 0 bases; unmatched junction bases: 10. The germline gives CDR1 SEHNR, CDR2 FQNEAQ (reference sequence). CDR3 length equals 18 residues. This CDR3 reads CASSLGVGGGPHQETQYF. The CDR3 DNA is TGTGCCAGCAGCTTAGGAGTCGGCGGGGGGCCCCACCAAGAGACCCAGTACTTC. Drawing the rest from reference TRBV7-9 and TRBJ2-5, the complete variable domain is DTGVSQNPRHKITKRGQNVTFRCDPISEHNRLYWYRQTLGQGPEFLTYFQNEAQLEKSRLLSDRFSAERPKGSFSTLEIQRTEQGDSAMYLCASSLGVGGGPHQETQYFGPGTRLLVL.

As to this clone: A read error may produce the germline difference seen at one junction end. The same CDR3 is also encoded by other DNA sequences in this sample. V and J are TRBV29-1 and TRBJ2-3; D perhaps matches TRBD2 (5 bases). Germline lookup yields CDR1 SQVTM and CDR2 ANQGSEA. The CDR3 length is 14 residues. CDR3 sequence reads: CSARRGISSDTQYF. As DNA, the CDR3 is TGTAGCGCCCGTAGAGGCATCTCATCGGATACGCAGTATTTT.

Of note for this clone: Other nucleotide sequences from this sample produce the same CDR3. The V gene is TRBV15, the J gene TRBJ2-7; perhaps TRBD2 as D (5 bases). Germline CDR1 and CDR2: LNHNV and YYDKDF (reference sequence). This CDR3 spans 14 amino acids. Trimming removed 0 bases from V and 3 bases from J, with 9 bases in between. The CDR3 here is CATSRDRGNYEQYF. The CDR3 DNA reads TGTGCCACCAGCAGAGACCGGGGAAACTACGAGCAGTACTTC.

The rearrangement joins TRBV30 to TRBJ2-7; D uncertain. CDR1 and CDR2 from the germline V gene are GTSNPN and SVGIG (reference sequence). CDR3 length equals 14 residues. V lost 0 bases and J 0 bases, leaving 9 bases between the germline ends. The CDR3 DNA is TGTGCCTGGAGTGTAGACTCAGCCTCCTACGAGCAGTACTTC. Translation: CAWSVDSASYEQYF.

V gene TRBV20-1 combines with J gene TRBJ2-7; the D gene is possibly TRBD2 (6 bases). The V gene lost 4 bases and the J gene lost 12 bases, with 16 bases spanning the gap. From germline, CDR1 is DFQATT and CDR2 SNEGSKA (reference sequence). The CDR3 covers 11 residues. The CDR3 sequence is CSATREADSYF. CDR3 nucleotide sequence: TGCAGTGCTACAAGGGAGGCCGATTCGTACTTC.

This clone occurred a few times. The chain employs TRBV6-5 and TRBJ1-1; D call uncertain. This CDR3 is built from 14 residues. The germline V gene encodes CDR1 MNHEY and CDR2 SVGAGI. V dropped 0 bases and J dropped 2 bases, with 7 bases sitting between them. As DNA, the CDR3 is TGTGCCAGCAGTTACTCGTCTACCAACACTGAAGCTTTCTTT. Its protein product is CASSYSSTNTEAFF.

The rearrangement links TRBV25-1 to TRBJ1-2; 7 bases line up with TRBD1. Per the germline V gene, CDR1 is MGHDK and CDR2 is SYGVNS. The V and J ends lost 5 bases and 8 bases, in that order; junction bases with no gene match: 11. This CDR3 spans 14 amino acids. CDR3 loop: CASSPILTGEGYTF. The DNA for the CDR3 is TGTGCCAGCAGTCCTATACTAACAGGGGAAGGCTACACCTTC.

This clone was counted only a few times. The genes are TRBV5-1 and TRBJ2-6; D is ambiguous. The CDR3 extends over 15 amino acids. Germline V gene sequence: CDR1 SGHRS, CDR2 YFSETQ. The V end lost 4 bases, the J end lost 0 bases, and 8 bases lay between the germline ends. The CDR3, as DNA: TGCGCCAGCAGCATGGACGGCTCTGGGGCCAACGTCCTGACTTTC. Amino acid sequence: CASSMDGSGANVLTF.

The chain couples TRBV29-1 to TRBJ1-2, with 7 bases lining up with TRBD1. Trimming cost V 7 bases and J 4 bases; bases outside gene matches: 9. Germline CDR1 SQVTM, CDR2 ANQGSEA. The CDR3 has 13 amino acids. The CDR3 loop reads CSAEYRGAYGYTF. The CDR3, as DNA: TGCAGCGCGGAATACAGGGGAGCCTATGGCTACACCTTC.

The genes are TRBV30 and TRBJ1-6; 9 nucleotides align to TRBD1. Germline values: CDR1 GTSNPN, CDR2 SVGIG (reference sequence). Trimming took 7 bases from V and 10 from J; bases not matched to a gene: 14. This CDR3 is 15 amino acids long. Here the CDR3 reads CAYNAGTGTSSPLHF. The DNA of the CDR3 is TGTGCCTACAACGCCGGGACAGGGACTTCCTCACCCCTCCACTTT.

This clone was counted a few times. The chain is built from TRBV30 and TRBJ1-2, with D hard to call. The germline gives CDR1 GTSNPN, CDR2 SVGIG (reference sequence). V dropped 3 bases and J dropped 8 bases, with 10 bases sitting between them. This CDR3 has 11 residues. CDR3 nucleotide sequence: TGTGCCTGGAGCCAGCCTAGGGGCTACACCTTC. This translates into CAWSQPRGYTF.

The rearrangement uses TRBV30 and TRBJ1-2; D is ambiguous. Germline CDR1 is GTSNPN and CDR2 is SVGIG (reference sequence). The CDR3 extends over 13 amino acids. Trimming took 0 bases from V and 5 from J, leaving 10 bases between them. This CDR3 is CAWSVIWAYGYTF. The CDR3 nucleotides are TGTGCCTGGAGTGTAATCTGGGCGTATGGCTACACCTTC.

The V gene is TRBV4-1, the J gene TRBJ2-3; TRBD1 agrees at 9 bases. The V and J ends lost 1 base and 3 bases, in that order; junction bases with no gene match: 8. This CDR3 region has 17 residues. Germline V CDR1 and CDR2: MGHRA, YSYEKL. The CDR3 loop is CASSQVFGTGSTDTQYF. The DNA of the CDR3 is TGCGCCAGCAGCCAAGTCTTTGGGACAGGGAGTACAGATACGCAGTATTTT.

The rearrangement joins TRBV11-2 to TRBJ1-3; D is unresolved. Germline V lookup: CDR1 SGHAT, CDR2 FQNNGV. The V end was cut by 10 bases, the J end by 0 bases, with 13 bases between. The CDR3 sequence is 14 residues long. The CDR3 nucleotides read TGTGCCACCAAGCCCAGCAGCTCTGGAAACACCATATATTTT. The encoded protein is CATKPSSSGNTIYF.